Shown below are 3 T cell receptor beta chains from a single sample sequenced in a study of cytotoxic CD8 clonotypes in ibrutinib-treated CLL. The data were produced by immunoSEQ multiplex PCR, yet TCRdb's version contains in-frame clones alone and is incomplete. The sample lists about 310,000 clones, 80% seen once, with over 5% in the top ten. The sequences come from PBMCs, collected before ibrutinib treatment. The receptors originated from a human donor with chronic lymphocytic leukemia.

The gene calls are TRBV5-1 and TRBJ1-4; tentative D call: TRBD1 (5 bases). The CDR3 runs 14 residues. Germline CDR1 is SGHRS and CDR2 is YFSETQ. V was cut by 2 bases and J by 8 bases, with 13 bases left in between. The CDR3 coding sequence is TGCGCCAGCAGCTTATCGGGACCGCGGGAAAAACTGTTTTTT. Protein sequence: CASSLSGPREKLFF.

The chain has TRBV29-1 and TRBJ2-2, with D tentatively TRBD2 (5 bases). Between the trimmed V and J ends, which lost 8 bases and 6 bases, there was a span of 19 bases. The CDR3 has 14 residues. The germline gives CDR1 SQVTM, CDR2 ANQGSEA. The CDR3 DNA reads as TGCAGCTTATCGATAGCGCGGAAGGCCGGGGAGCTGTTTTTT. Protein sequence: CSLSIARKAGELFF.

The CDR3 sequence: CASSLERVGYTQYF. The DNA for the CDR3 is TGTGCCAGCAGCTTGGAAAGGGTCGGGTATACGCAGTATTTT. The J gene is TRBJ2-3, the V gene TRBV11-2; D gene unclear. Trimming removed 3 bases at V and 7 bases at J, with 14 bases between. Germline V gene lookup returns CDR1 SGHAT and CDR2 FQNNGV. This CDR3 has 14 amino acids. Full variable domain (rest looked up from reference TRBV11-2 and TRBJ2-3): EAGVAQSPRYKIIEKRQSVAFWCNPISGHATLYWYQQILGQGPKLLIQFQNNGVVDDSQLPKDRFSAERLKGVDSTLKIQPAKLEDSAVYLCASSLERVGYTQYFGPGTRLTVL.